The sequence of this TCR beta chain was determined in a study of blood T cell repertoires in COVID-19. Looking at the study overall: Acute-phase and convalescent COVID-19 samples originated in the United States, Italy and Spain. The cDNA or gDNA used as material had been derived from T cells, B-cell-depleted T cells, or PBMCs.

Per the original methods: Reference gene primer amplification in the assay estimated nucleated cell counts. Some clones are missing from TCRdb's copy, which holds only in-frame ones; the method was immunoSEQ multiplex PCR. V, J and clone size were drawn from that table, and D and trimming were deduced from the DNA. Of roughly 220,000 clones in the sample, about nine tenths were seen once. Between the trimmed V and J ends, which lost 3 bases and 10 bases, there was a span of 13 bases. This CDR3 comprises 12 residues. CDR1 and CDR2 (germline): GTSNPN, SVGIG (reference sequence). The V gene is TRBV30, the J gene TRBJ2-1; tentatively, D is TRBD1 (5 bases). Material: peripheral blood. The receptor was derived from a man aged 80 or over with acute or convalescent COVID-19. The CDR3 region has the DNA TGTGCCTGGAGCGAAAGACAGAGGGAGCAGTTCTTC. Residues: CAWSERQREQFF.